These 5 T cell receptor beta chains were sequenced from one sample in a study of blood T cell repertoires in COVID-19. Sequencing used immunoSEQ multiplex PCR; TCRdb keeps in-frame clones, though not all of them. The table has tens of thousands of clones, around 83% seen once; the top ten hold under 25%. The sample consisted of peripheral blood. Receptors originate from a woman in her 50s with acute or convalescent COVID-19.

This chain connects TRBV7-8 to TRBJ2-3; 15 bases map to TRBD2. This CDR3 is 15 amino acids long. Germline V lookup: CDR1 SGHVS, CDR2 FQNEAQ. V trimming: 6 bases; J trimming: 6 bases; junction bases outside the gene matches: 4. CDR3 nucleotide sequence: TGTGCCAGCAGTCCGGGGACTAGCGGGGGGGATACGCAGTATTTT. Protein: CASSPGTSGGDTQYF.

The chain recombines TRBV7-2 with TRBJ2-7, with TRBD2 as a possible D gene (6 bases). The germline V gene has CDR1 SGHTA and CDR2 FQGNSA. The V end lost 2 bases, the J end lost 0 bases, and 11 bases lay between the germline ends. The CDR3 extends over 15 amino acids. CDR3 region: CASSLMVGSSYEQYF. CDR3 nucleotide sequence: TGTGCCAGCAGCTTAATGGTCGGGAGCTCCTACGAGCAGTACTTC.

This clone came up a few times. V and J are TRBV7-8 and TRBJ2-2; D not resolved. This CDR3 is built from 13 residues. With 3 bases removed from V and 4 bases from J, the gap between germline ends came to 6 bases. The germline V gene has CDR1 SGHVS and CDR2 FQNEAQ. In DNA form, the CDR3 reads TGTGCCAGCAGCTTCGCTACCACCGGGGAGCTGTTTTTT. It codes for CASSFATTGELFF. Full variable domain (missing parts from reference TRBV7-8 and TRBJ2-2): GAGVSQSPRYKVAKRGQDVALRCDPISGHVSLFWYQQALGQGPEFLTYFQNEAQLDKSGLPSDRFFAERPEGSVSTLKIQRTQQEDSAVYLCASSFATTGELFFGEGSRLTVL.

J is TRBJ1-2 and V is TRBV7-9; tentative D call: TRBD1 (6 bases). The germline gives CDR1 SEHNR, CDR2 FQNEAQ (reference sequence). The V end lost 1 base, the J end lost 13 bases, and 10 bases lay between the germline ends. This CDR3 has 11 residues. CDR3 in amino acids: CASSLGTVCTF. The CDR3, as DNA: TGTGCCAGCAGCTTAGGGACAGTTTGCACCTTC.

This chain uses TRBV19 with TRBJ2-7; D is perhaps TRBD1 (6 bases). This CDR3 comprises 15 residues. CDR1 LNHDA and CDR2 SQIVND come from the germline V gene (reference sequence). Trimming pared 4 bases from V and 6 bases from J, leaving 19 bases between. The CDR3 here is CASSTTPGTSGEQYF. The CDR3 coding sequence is TGTGCCAGTAGTACTACACCCGGGACATCAGGCGAGCAGTACTTC.